This is a list of T cell receptor beta chains from one sample in a study of T cell responses to AZD1222 COVID-19 vaccine. Using immunoSEQ multiplex PCR, the repertoire was profiled, and TCRdb retains in-frame clones only, with some absent. The table has roughly 130,000 clones, 80% to 90% seen once. Sequenced here: peripheral blood, sampled on day 0 of AZD1222 vaccination. The receptors were gathered from an adult in good health. Both conserved end residues are part of each CDR3. Each record gives: J gene, D gene, clone size, V gene, CDR3 DNA, CDR3 protein. A D gene is named only where the DNA matches it firmly. Clone size is not always given. Where it is, it says once, few, many or a class for expanded clones.

j_call: TRBJ1-5; d_call: -; clone_size: -; v_call: TRBV4-2; cdr3_nt: TGTGCCAGCAGCCAAGATAGGTCCGGGAGACAGCCCCAGCATTTT; cdr3_aa: CASSQDRSGRQPQHF
j_call: TRBJ1-5; d_call: -; clone_size: -; v_call: TRBV19; cdr3_nt: TGTGCCAGTAGTATAACACCGAATCAGCCCCAGCATTTT; cdr3_aa: CASSITPNQPQHF
j_call: TRBJ2-6; d_call: -; clone_size: once; v_call: TRBV5-4; cdr3_nt: TGTGCCAGCAGCTTGGCCTGGGGCGGGGACAACGTCCTGACTTTC; cdr3_aa: CASSLAWGGDNVLTF
j_call: TRBJ1-6; d_call: -; clone_size: -; v_call: TRBV18; cdr3_nt: TGTGCCAGCTCACCGGTGAGGGGGGAGAGTAATTCACCCCTCCACTTT; cdr3_aa: CASSPVRGESNSPLHF
j_call: TRBJ2-1; d_call: -; clone_size: -; v_call: TRBV9; cdr3_nt: TGTGCCAGCAGCCCCCCTGCCGGGCATGAGCAGTTCTTC; cdr3_aa: CASSPPAGHEQFF
j_call: TRBJ1-2; d_call: -; clone_size: -; v_call: TRBV19; cdr3_nt: TGTGCCAGTACGGTAGCGGGGACTCTTAACTATGGCTACACCTTC; cdr3_aa: CASTVAGTLNYGYTF
j_call: TRBJ2-7; d_call: -; clone_size: -; v_call: TRBV3-1/TRBV3-2; cdr3_nt: TGTGCCACCCCCCCTGGCGGTACCTACGAGCAGTACTTC; cdr3_aa: CATPPGGTYEQYF
j_call: TRBJ1-2; d_call: TRBD1; clone_size: -; v_call: TRBV19; cdr3_nt: TGTGCCAGTAGTATTTTCGGACAGGGGACCAGCTCCTATGGCTACACCTTC; cdr3_aa: CASSIFGQGTSSYGYTF
j_call: TRBJ2-7; d_call: TRBD2; clone_size: -; v_call: TRBV7-8; cdr3_nt: TGTGCCAGCAGCTTCCGGACTAGCGGGCCCTACGAGCAGTACTTC; cdr3_aa: CASSFRTSGPYEQYF
j_call: TRBJ1-5; d_call: -; clone_size: -; v_call: TRBV7-8; cdr3_nt: TGTGCCAGCAGCCCAGCAGGGGGCAATCAGCCCCAGCATTTT; cdr3_aa: CASSPAGGNQPQHF
j_call: TRBJ1-3; d_call: -; clone_size: once; v_call: TRBV20-1; cdr3_nt: TGCAGTGCTAGTGGCGGGCCGAACACCATATATTTT; cdr3_aa: CSASGGPNTIYF
j_call: TRBJ1-1; d_call: -; clone_size: -; v_call: TRBV5-6; cdr3_nt: TGTGCCAGCAGCTTGGATCTGACAGAAAACACTGAAGCTTTCTTT; cdr3_aa: CASSLDLTENTEAFF
j_call: TRBJ2-5; d_call: -; clone_size: -; v_call: TRBV19; cdr3_nt: TGTGCCAGTAGTATTGGTGGGAAGGGGGAGACCCAGTACTTC; cdr3_aa: CASSIGGKGETQYF
j_call: TRBJ2-4; d_call: TRBD1; clone_size: -; v_call: TRBV19; cdr3_nt: TGTGCCAGTAGTAGAAACAGGGGGCAGGTGGCCAAAAACATTCAGTACTTC; cdr3_aa: CASSRNRGQVAKNIQYF
j_call: TRBJ1-2; d_call: -; clone_size: -; v_call: TRBV6-1; cdr3_nt: TGTGCCAGCAGTGATGGTCAGGGGTATGGCTACACCTTC; cdr3_aa: CASSDGQGYGYTF
j_call: TRBJ2-1; d_call: TRBD2; clone_size: -; v_call: TRBV4-3; cdr3_nt: TGCGCCAGCAGCCCCAAGGGACTAGCGGACCCCGGGAAGGAGCAGTTCTTC; cdr3_aa: CASSPKGLADPGKEQFF
j_call: TRBJ2-1; d_call: TRBD2; clone_size: once; v_call: TRBV3-1/TRBV3-2; cdr3_nt: TGTGCCAGCAGCCAAGATTTCCGGACTAGAAGTGAGCAGTTCTTC; cdr3_aa: CASSQDFRTRSEQFF
j_call: TRBJ2-7; d_call: TRBD2; clone_size: -; v_call: TRBV7-9; cdr3_nt: TGTGCCAGCGGAACTAGCGGGAGATCTTACGAGCAGTACTTC; cdr3_aa: CASGTSGRSYEQYF
j_call: TRBJ1-2; d_call: TRBD1; clone_size: -; v_call: TRBV6-1; cdr3_nt: TGTGCCAGCAGTTGGCCGGGACAGGGGGCTGGTGGCTACACCTTC; cdr3_aa: CASSWPGQGAGGYTF
j_call: TRBJ1-4; d_call: -; clone_size: -; v_call: TRBV11-2; cdr3_nt: TGTGCCAGCAGCTTAGTCGCGGGAACTGAAAAACTGTTTTTT; cdr3_aa: CASSLVAGTEKLFF
j_call: TRBJ2-5; d_call: -; clone_size: -; v_call: TRBV11-3; cdr3_nt: TGTGCCAGCAGCTTCCGGGACTCCGAAGAGACCCAGTACTTC; cdr3_aa: CASSFRDSEETQYF
j_call: TRBJ2-7; d_call: TRBD1; clone_size: few; v_call: TRBV3-1/TRBV3-2; cdr3_nt: TGTGCCAGCAGCCCGGGACAGGGAACCTACGAGCAGTACTTC; cdr3_aa: CASSPGQGTYEQYF
j_call: TRBJ1-1; d_call: TRBD1; clone_size: -; v_call: TRBV7-9; cdr3_nt: TGTGCCAGCAGCTTTCCTGGAAGGGCTGGGACAGGGGCTACTGAAGCTTTCTTT; cdr3_aa: CASSFPGRAGTGATEAFF
j_call: TRBJ1-1; d_call: -; clone_size: -; v_call: TRBV11-2; cdr3_nt: TGTGCCAGCAGCGGCTTGGGGGACACAGAAGCTTTCTTT; cdr3_aa: CASSGLGDTEAFF
j_call: TRBJ2-2; d_call: -; clone_size: once; v_call: TRBV5-1; cdr3_nt: TGCGCCAGCAGCTTGGCACAGGGGAACACCGGGGAGCTGTTTTTT; cdr3_aa: CASSLAQGNTGELFF
j_call: TRBJ1-3; d_call: -; clone_size: -; v_call: TRBV11-3; cdr3_nt: TGTGCCAGCAGCCTCCAGGGTCTAACTGGAAACACCATATATTTT; cdr3_aa: CASSLQGLTGNTIYF
j_call: TRBJ2-1; d_call: TRBD1; clone_size: -; v_call: TRBV6-6; cdr3_nt: TGTGCCAGCAGCAGGACAGGGTTCAGGGTGCCGCCTTCAAGCTCCTACAATGAGCAGTTCTTC; cdr3_aa: CASSRTGFRVPPSSSYNEQFF
j_call: TRBJ2-7; d_call: -; clone_size: -; v_call: TRBV11-2; cdr3_nt: TGTGCCAGCAGCGACCCTGGTAAGGGGCTCTCCTACGAGCAGTACTTC; cdr3_aa: CASSDPGKGLSYEQYF
j_call: TRBJ2-7; d_call: -; clone_size: -; v_call: TRBV27; cdr3_nt: TGTGCCAGCAGTTTAGGCCCACCGAGAGGGCCCTACGAGCAGTACTTC; cdr3_aa: CASSLGPPRGPYEQYF
j_call: TRBJ1-2; d_call: -; clone_size: once; v_call: TRBV28; cdr3_nt: TGTGCCAGCAGTTCCCCCCGGGGCTATGGCTACACCTTC; cdr3_aa: CASSSPRGYGYTF
j_call: TRBJ2-7; d_call: -; clone_size: -; v_call: TRBV14; cdr3_nt: TGTGCCAGCAGAGACGGGGGCTCCTACGAGCAGTACTTC; cdr3_aa: CASRDGGSYEQYF
j_call: TRBJ2-1; d_call: -; clone_size: -; v_call: TRBV27; cdr3_nt: TGTGCCAGCAGATCACGGAGGGGCAATGAGCAGTTCTTC; cdr3_aa: CASRSRRGNEQFF
j_call: TRBJ2-5; d_call: -; clone_size: -; v_call: TRBV7-9; cdr3_nt: TGTGCCAGCAACCGACCGGAACTTCAAGAGACCCAGTACTTC; cdr3_aa: CASNRPELQETQYF
j_call: TRBJ1-1; d_call: -; clone_size: once; v_call: TRBV11-3; cdr3_nt: TGTGCCAGCAGCTTAGGTACAGGGAGAAACACTGAAGCTTTCTTT; cdr3_aa: CASSLGTGRNTEAFF
j_call: TRBJ1-1; d_call: -; clone_size: -; v_call: TRBV7-3; cdr3_nt: TGTGCCAGCACCCACGCCGTTAACACTGAAGCTTTCTTT; cdr3_aa: CASTHAVNTEAFF
j_call: TRBJ2-5; d_call: -; clone_size: -; v_call: TRBV11-3; cdr3_nt: TGTGCCAGCAGCTTAGACCAAGAGACCCAGTACTTC; cdr3_aa: CASSLDQETQYF
j_call: TRBJ1-3; d_call: -; clone_size: -; v_call: TRBV6-5; cdr3_nt: TGTGCCAGCAGTTACTCTAAGTCCTCTGGAAACACCATATATTTT; cdr3_aa: CASSYSKSSGNTIYF
j_call: TRBJ2-7; d_call: -; clone_size: -; v_call: TRBV30; cdr3_nt: TGTGCCTGGAGTAACGGTGGGTCCTCCTACGAGCAGTACTTC; cdr3_aa: CAWSNGGSSYEQYF
j_call: TRBJ1-1; d_call: -; clone_size: -; v_call: TRBV9; cdr3_nt: TGTGCCAGCAGCGCTGGGGGGACTGAAGCTTTCTTT; cdr3_aa: CASSAGGTEAFF
j_call: TRBJ1-2; d_call: TRBD1; clone_size: -; v_call: TRBV5-1; cdr3_nt: TGCGCCAGCAGCTCCTGGAGGACAGGGGACGGCAAGGATGGCTACACCTTC; cdr3_aa: CASSSWRTGDGKDGYTF
j_call: TRBJ1-1; d_call: -; clone_size: -; v_call: TRBV9; cdr3_nt: TGTGCCAGCAGCGTAGGAGGGGAAGCGACTGAAGCTTTCTTT; cdr3_aa: CASSVGGEATEAFF
j_call: TRBJ2-4; d_call: -; clone_size: -; v_call: TRBV21-1; cdr3_nt: TGTGCCAGCAGGGGGACAGCCATAAGCGAAAACATTCAGTACTTC; cdr3_aa: CASRGTAISENIQYF
j_call: TRBJ2-1; d_call: TRBD1; clone_size: -; v_call: TRBV6-6; cdr3_nt: TGTGCCAGCAGTTCCGGAGCGACAGGGGTACGTGAGCAGTTCTTC; cdr3_aa: CASSSGATGVREQFF
j_call: TRBJ1-3; d_call: TRBD1; clone_size: -; v_call: TRBV27; cdr3_nt: TGTGCCAGCAGTTTACGGACAGGGGTAGGAAACACCATATATTTT; cdr3_aa: CASSLRTGVGNTIYF
j_call: TRBJ1-3; d_call: -; clone_size: -; v_call: TRBV30; cdr3_nt: TGTGCCTGGAGTGTTTGGGAACCCGGAAACACCATATATTTT; cdr3_aa: CAWSVWEPGNTIYF
j_call: TRBJ2-1; d_call: -; clone_size: -; v_call: TRBV6-5; cdr3_nt: TGTGCCAGCAGTTCCGCGGGGAGGGGGTTTGAGCAGTTCTTC; cdr3_aa: CASSSAGRGFEQFF
j_call: TRBJ2-7; d_call: -; clone_size: -; v_call: TRBV5-4; cdr3_nt: TGTGCCAGCAGCTTGGATGCCGCGGCGACAACCTTCTACGAGCAGTACTTC; cdr3_aa: CASSLDAAATTFYEQYF
j_call: TRBJ2-7; d_call: -; clone_size: -; v_call: TRBV4-1; cdr3_nt: TGCGCCAGCAGCCAAGGATCAGATATCTACGAGCAGTACTTC; cdr3_aa: CASSQGSDIYEQYF
j_call: TRBJ1-2; d_call: -; clone_size: -; v_call: TRBV24-1; cdr3_nt: TGTGCCACCAGTGATTTGCACCCCGGTGCGGGGGGCTACACCTTC; cdr3_aa: CATSDLHPGAGGYTF
j_call: TRBJ2-2; d_call: TRBD1; clone_size: -; v_call: TRBV23-1; cdr3_nt: TGCGCCAGCAGTCCTCCGGGACAGGGGAACACCGGGGAGCTGTTTTTT; cdr3_aa: CASSPPGQGNTGELFF
j_call: TRBJ1-6; d_call: -; clone_size: -; v_call: TRBV30; cdr3_nt: TGTGCCTGGACAGGAGCGCTGTCACCCCTCCACTTT; cdr3_aa: CAWTGALSPLHF
j_call: TRBJ2-3; d_call: -; clone_size: -; v_call: TRBV5-1; cdr3_nt: TGCGCCAGCAGGAGGCTAGCAGCAGATACGCAGTATTTT; cdr3_aa: CASRRLAADTQYF
j_call: TRBJ1-4; d_call: TRBD1; clone_size: once; v_call: TRBV19; cdr3_nt: TGTGCCAGTAGTAGTCCCGGGACAGGGTCGGCTAATGAAAAACTGTTTTTT; cdr3_aa: CASSSPGTGSANEKLFF